This T cell receptor (beta chain) stems from a study of blood T cell repertoires in COVID-19. Study context: Some COVID-19 samples were acute and others convalescent; all came from the United States, Italy and Spain. The cDNA or gDNA used as material had been derived from T cells, B-cell-depleted T cells, or PBMCs.

One Seattle source followed patients from active infection through their disease course. Original data processing: From reference gene primer amplification, estimates of nucleated cell counts were derived. Assay: immunoSEQ multiplex PCR; the TCRdb copy retains only in-frame clones and omits some. D and trimming come from the DNA, and the V and J calls and clone size come from that table. This table has tens of thousands of clones, about 85% appearing once. The CDR3 covers 16 residues. In germline, CDR1 is SGHRS, CDR2 YFSETQ. Trimming removed 3 bases from V and 4 bases from J, with 20 bases in between.

This chain uses TRBV5-1 with TRBJ2-7; D perhaps matches TRBD1 (5 bases). Sequenced sample: peripheral blood. The receptor comes from a man aged 55-75 years with COVID-19, enrolled during active disease. For the CDR3, the DNA is TGCGCCAGCAGCTCAAGACCGTTGGGCAGGGTGTACGAGCAGTACTTC. This encodes CASSSRPLGRVYEQYF.